The rows below give T cell receptor beta chains drawn from one sample of a study of cytomegalovirus exposure and HLA in healthy donors. Sequencing used immunoSEQ multiplex PCR; TCRdb keeps in-frame clones, though not all of them. The sample yields around 300,000 clones, around 90% seen once. The sequencing sample was made of PBMCs. These receptors originate from a woman aged 18 to 35 in good health and CMV-seronegative. The CDR3 runs from the conserved cysteine through the conserved F or W. Each record gives: J gene, V gene, clone size, D gene, CDR3 protein, CDR3 DNA. The D gene is left open where the match is weak. Not all rows give a size; the values are once, few, many and, for expanded clones, a class.

j_gene: TRBJ1-1; v_gene: TRBV5-1; abundance: -; d_gene: TRBD1; CDR3aa: CASSWTGPNTEAFF; CDR3nt: TGCGCCAGCAGCTGGACAGGGCCGAACACTGAAGCTTTCTTT
j_gene: TRBJ1-4; v_gene: TRBV14; abundance: -; d_gene: -; CDR3aa: CASSNNLGTNEKLFF; CDR3nt: TGTGCCAGCAGCAACAACCTCGGGACTAATGAAAAACTGTTTTTT
j_gene: TRBJ2-5; v_gene: TRBV11-2; abundance: -; d_gene: -; CDR3aa: CASSTAPRGKETQYF; CDR3nt: TGTGCCAGCAGCACCGCCCCTCGAGGAAAAGAGACCCAGTACTTC
j_gene: TRBJ1-2; v_gene: TRBV15; abundance: -; d_gene: -; CDR3aa: CATSREYPEASNYGYTF; CDR3nt: TGTGCCACCAGCAGAGAATACCCCGAAGCGAGTAACTATGGCTACACCTTC
j_gene: TRBJ2-7; v_gene: TRBV11-3; abundance: -; d_gene: TRBD1; CDR3aa: CASSPTGTVGEQYF; CDR3nt: TGTGCCAGCAGCCCGACCGGGACAGTAGGCGAGCAGTACTTC
j_gene: TRBJ1-5; v_gene: TRBV6-5; abundance: -; d_gene: -; CDR3aa: CASSYGREGNQPQHF; CDR3nt: TGTGCCAGCAGTTACGGCAGGGAAGGCAATCAGCCCCAGCATTTT
j_gene: TRBJ1-1; v_gene: TRBV6-1; abundance: -; d_gene: TRBD1; CDR3aa: CASNYRGMNTEAFF; CDR3nt: TGTGCCAGCAATTACAGGGGAATGAACACTGAAGCTTTCTTT
j_gene: TRBJ1-1; v_gene: TRBV27; abundance: -; d_gene: TRBD1; CDR3aa: CASSLWTGDMNTEAFF; CDR3nt: TGTGCCAGCAGTTTATGGACAGGGGATATGAACACTGAAGCTTTCTTT
j_gene: TRBJ2-1; v_gene: TRBV9; abundance: -; d_gene: -; CDR3aa: CASSEGGAREQFF; CDR3nt: TGTGCCAGCTCTGAGGGGGGGGCGAGGGAGCAGTTCTTC
j_gene: TRBJ2-1; v_gene: TRBV19; abundance: -; d_gene: TRBD2; CDR3aa: CASSPPIAGQPYNEQFF; CDR3nt: TGTGCCAGTAGTCCCCCAATAGCGGGGCAACCTTACAATGAGCAGTTCTTC
j_gene: TRBJ2-7; v_gene: TRBV7-2; abundance: -; d_gene: TRBD1; CDR3aa: CASSLVSQGVFSYEQYF; CDR3nt: TGTGCCAGCAGCTTAGTGTCCCAGGGGGTGTTCTCCTACGAGCAGTACTTC
j_gene: TRBJ2-4; v_gene: TRBV2; abundance: few; d_gene: TRBD2; CDR3aa: CASRTSDIQYF; CDR3nt: TGTGCCAGCAGGACTAGCGATATTCAGTACTTC
j_gene: TRBJ2-3; v_gene: TRBV7-3; abundance: -; d_gene: TRBD2; CDR3aa: CASSFTSGGAVDTQYF; CDR3nt: TGTGCCAGCAGCTTTACAAGCGGGGGGGCCGTAGATACGCAGTATTTT
j_gene: TRBJ1-1; v_gene: TRBV27; abundance: -; d_gene: TRBD1; CDR3aa: CASSSNRGLPFF; CDR3nt: TGTGCCAGCAGTTCTAACAGGGGGCTACCTTTCTTT
j_gene: TRBJ1-1; v_gene: TRBV27; abundance: -; d_gene: -; CDR3aa: CASSLSPDSNTEAFF; CDR3nt: TGTGCCAGCAGTTTATCCCCGGACAGTAACACTGAAGCTTTCTTT
j_gene: TRBJ1-2; v_gene: TRBV7-2; abundance: -; d_gene: -; CDR3aa: CASSFSRVGYGYTF; CDR3nt: TGTGCCAGCAGTTTTAGTCGTGTCGGCTATGGCTACACCTTC
j_gene: TRBJ2-7; v_gene: TRBV27; abundance: -; d_gene: TRBD1; CDR3aa: CASRASTGSTHEQYF; CDR3nt: TGTGCCAGCAGGGCCTCGACAGGGTCTACCCACGAGCAGTACTTC